The 28 T cell receptor beta chains below were found in one sample sequenced in a study of blood T cell repertoires in COVID-19. Repertoires were generated with immunoSEQ multiplex PCR, while TCRdb's copy carries only in-frame clones and drops some. Of 45,000 to 65,000 clones listed, roughly 81% are singletons. Sequenced sample: peripheral blood. These receptors came from a woman aged 55-70 years with acute or convalescent COVID-19.

The chain couples TRBV4-1 to TRBJ1-2, with D perhaps TRBD1 (6 bases). This CDR3 spans 16 amino acids. The V and J ends lost 3 bases and 12 bases respectively, with 26 bases between them. Germline V gene lookup returns CDR1 MGHRA and CDR2 YSYEKL. CDR3 nucleotide sequence: TGCGCCAGCAGCCAGACCGGGGGGCGGCCCGGCCATGGAAACACCTTC. Protein: CASSQTGGRPGHGNTF.

The gene calls are TRBV19 and TRBJ2-4; no reliable D call. This CDR3 comprises 14 residues. CDR1 LNHDA and CDR2 SQIVND come from the germline V gene (reference sequence). V gave up 1 base and J gave up 4 bases, with 8 bases separating them. In DNA form, the CDR3 reads TGTGCCAGTAGTATAGGTGGCCCAAAAAACATTCAGTACTTC. Translating it yields CASSIGGPKNIQYF.

The rearrangement joins TRBV7-9 to TRBJ1-4, with D perhaps matching TRBD1 (5 bases). The CDR3 totals 14 residues. Germline CDR1 is SEHNR and CDR2 is FQNEAQ (reference sequence). V lost 5 bases to trimming and J lost 5 bases, with 12 bases between them. The CDR3 loop reads CASSPDSVNEKLFF. Here the CDR3 DNA reads TGTGCCAGCAGCCCTGACAGCGTAAATGAAAAACTGTTTTTT.

This chain links TRBV6-6 with TRBJ1-6; D is unclear. This CDR3 spans 14 amino acids. V was trimmed by 2 bases and J by 7 bases, leaving 9 bases between them. Germline assignment: CDR1 MNHNY and CDR2 SVGAGI (reference sequence). CDR3 sequence reads: CASSYLFSNSPLHF. The DNA for the CDR3 is TGTGCCAGCAGTTACCTGTTCTCGAATTCACCCCTCCACTTT.

CDR3 DNA: TGTGCCAGCAGCCCGGGGACAGGAGATGGCTACACCTTC. This sequence encodes CASSPGTGDGYTF. This rearrangement joins TRBV12-3 or TRBV12-4 to TRBJ1-2, with 8 bases identical to TRBD1. V shed 6 bases and J 6 bases; nucleotides not matched to a gene: 6. The CDR3 spans 13 residues.

The chain employs TRBV9 and TRBJ1-4; 9 nucleotides agree with TRBD1. V lost 1 base and J lost 10; bases outside the gene matches: 5. Germline CDR1 and CDR2: SGDLS and YYNGEE. CDR3 length: 14 amino acids. Written as DNA, the CDR3 is TGTGCCAGCAGCGTAAAAGGACAGGGGACAAAACTGTTTTTT. Protein product: CASSVKGQGTKLFF.

The chain uses TRBV6-1 and TRBJ2-7; D might be TRBD1 (6 bases). The length of the CDR3 is 15 residues. In germline, CDR1 is MNHNS, CDR2 SASEGT. V shed 0 bases and J shed 2 bases, with 11 bases lying between them. Written as DNA, the CDR3 is TGTGCCAGCAGTGAAGCCGGACAGTCTCCCTACGAGCAGTACTTC. Translating it yields CASSEAGQSPYEQYF.

This clone has a single count. The V gene is TRBV11-2, the J gene TRBJ1-2, with D unresolved. CDR1 and CDR2 (germline): SGHAT, FQNNGV. The CDR3 consists of 12 residues. V shed 5 bases and J shed 8 bases, with 12 bases lying between them. The CDR3 bases are TGTGCCAGCAGCCCGGGGTGGGAGGGCTACACCTTC. Its protein product is CASSPGWEGYTF.

The chain has TRBV3-1 (or the pseudogene TRBV3-2) and TRBJ2-4, with 14 bases aligning to TRBD2. This CDR3 has 18 amino acids. Germline CDR1 reads LGHDT; CDR2 reads YNNKEL (reference sequence). V lost 5 bases and J lost 1; bases outside the gene matches: 7. The CDR3 spells CASSMTSGGALAKNIQYF. As DNA, the CDR3 is TGTGCCAGCAGCATGACTAGCGGGGGGGCCCTGGCCAAAAACATTCAGTACTTC.

The chain uses TRBV28 and TRBJ1-5, with D possibly being TRBD1 (6 bases). Trimming removed 2 bases at V and 5 bases at J, with 16 bases between. The germline gives CDR1 MDHEN, CDR2 SYDVKM. The CDR3 contains 16 residues. CDR3 sequence reads: CASSLRTGLLDQPQHF. Written as DNA, the CDR3 is TGTGCCAGCAGTTTAAGAACAGGGCTTTTGGATCAGCCCCAGCATTTT.

The chain recombines TRBV5-8 with TRBJ1-3; D gene ambiguous. The CDR3 has 13 residues. V lost 2 bases, J lost 2 bases, and 5 bases lay in between. Germline assignment: CDR1 SGHTS and CDR2 YDEGEE. The CDR3 DNA sequence: TGTGCCAGCAGCTTTCTTACTGGAAACACCATATATTTT. It encodes CASSFLTGNTIYF. Variable domain in full (rest from reference TRBV5-8 and TRBJ1-3): EAGVTQSPTHLIKTRGQQATLRCSPISGHTSVYWYQQALGLGLQFLLWYDEGEERNRGNFPPRFSGRQFPNYSSELNVNALELEDSALYLCASSFLTGNTIYFGEGSWLTVV.

The rearrangement links TRBV19 to TRBJ2-1; 14 nucleotides match TRBD2. The CDR3 extends over 16 amino acids. V shed 4 bases and J 7 bases; nucleotides not matched to a gene: 6. Germline V CDR1 and CDR2: LNHDA, SQIVND (reference sequence). The CDR3 nucleotides are TGTGCCAGTAGTACGCCCCGACTAGCGGGGGGGAATGAGCAGTTCTTC. Protein: CASSTPRLAGGNEQFF.

The chain recombines TRBV12-3 or TRBV12-4 with TRBJ2-7, with TRBD1 as a possible D gene (5 bases). CDR3 length: 13 residues. V was clipped by 7 bases and J by 1 base, with 11 bases between them. CDR3: CASTGAPSYEQYF. The CDR3 DNA follows: TGTGCCAGCACTGGGGCTCCATCCTACGAGCAGTACTTC.

This rearrangement joins TRBV12-5 to TRBJ1-3, with D unresolved. The CDR3 length is 15 residues. Germline V gene lookup returns CDR1 LGHNT and CDR2 FRNRAP. V lost 1 base to trimming and J lost 0 bases, with 7 bases between them. CDR3 in DNA: TGTGCTAGTGGTTTGGACAGCATCTCTGGAAACACCATATATTTT. Translated, it gives CASGLDSISGNTIYF.

The rearrangement joins TRBV28 to TRBJ1-4, with 9 bases aligning to TRBD1. Germline loops: CDR1 MDHEN, CDR2 SYDVKM. The CDR3 length is 14 residues. The J segment lost 5 bases and the V segment lost 5 bases, leaving 3 bases of the junction unmatched. The CDR3 is CASSPGTGNEKLFF. In DNA, the CDR3 is TGTGCCAGCAGTCCAGGGACAGGGAATGAAAAACTGTTTTTT.

The chain joins TRBV24-1 to TRBJ2-6, with D perhaps TRBD1 (6 bases). CDR1 is KGHDR and CDR2 is SFDVKD in the germline V gene. CDR3 size: 17 residues. V was trimmed by 3 bases and J by 0 bases, leaving 11 bases between them. Here the CDR3 DNA reads TGTGCCACCAGTGATCCGAGGACAGCCTCTGGGGCCAACGTCCTGACTTTC. Translation gives CATSDPRTASGANVLTF.

The chain is built from TRBV29-1 and TRBJ2-1, with 7 nucleotides matching TRBD2. From germline, CDR1 is SQVTM and CDR2 ANQGSEA. The CDR3 spans 18 residues. V was pared by 4 bases and J by 0 bases, with 15 bases of the junction left unmatched. The CDR3 DNA follows: TGCAGCGTTGGGAAAGCCCTTAGTGGGGGGGTCTCCTACAATGAGCAGTTCTTC. This sequence encodes CSVGKALSGGVSYNEQFF.

This rearrangement joins TRBV10-3 to TRBJ1-6; 9 positions agree with TRBD1. The CDR3 runs to 16 residues. V gave up 3 bases and J gave up 7 bases; unmatched junction bases: 7. The germline V gene encodes CDR1 ENHRY and CDR2 SYGVKD. Here the CDR3 reads CAISDPDRGGNSPLHF. The CDR3 nucleotides read TGTGCCATCAGTGACCCGGACAGGGGAGGCAATTCACCCCTCCACTTT.

The chain links TRBV4-1 to TRBJ2-1; TRBD2 matches 10 bases. The junction had 8 bases not matched to a gene; V was cut back by 6 bases and J by 3 bases. CDR1 is MGHRA and CDR2 is YSYEKL in the germline V gene. This CDR3 has 16 amino acids. The CDR3 reads CASSYPGTSDYNEQFF. As DNA, the CDR3 is TGCGCCAGCAGTTACCCCGGGACTAGCGACTACAATGAGCAGTTCTTC.

The chain joins TRBV7-9 to TRBJ1-2; 8 positions match TRBD1. The germline CDR1 and CDR2 sequences are SEHNR and FQNEAQ (reference sequence). The CDR3 has 14 residues. J lost 7 bases, V lost 5 bases, and 9 bases had no gene match. CDR3 sequence: CASSLGQGATGYTF. The CDR3 bases are TGTGCCAGCAGCCTCGGGCAGGGGGCGACTGGCTACACCTTC.

V is TRBV9 and J is TRBJ2-5; maybe TRBD2 (6 bases). This CDR3 contains 13 residues. Looked up from germline, CDR1 is SGDLS and CDR2 is YYNGEE. Trimming took 4 bases from V and 4 from J, leaving 11 bases between them. The CDR3 loop reads CASSPPGGETQYF. As DNA, the CDR3 is TGTGCCAGCAGCCCACCCGGGGGAGAGACCCAGTACTTC. Full variable domain (rest looked up from reference TRBV9 and TRBJ2-5): DSGVTQTPKHLITATGQRVTLRCSPRSGDLSVYWYQQSLDQGLQFLIQYYNGEERAKGNILERFSAQQFPDLHSELNLSSLELGDSALYFCASSPPGGETQYFGPGTRLLVL.

This chain connects TRBV10-3 to TRBJ2-1; D possibly corresponds to TRBD2 (6 bases). Trimming took 2 bases from V and 0 from J, leaving 23 bases between them. CDR3 length: 20 amino acids. Germline loops: CDR1 ENHRY, CDR2 SYGVKD. As DNA, the CDR3 is TGTGCCATCAGTGAGACCCGGAAAGGGCGGGGTATCAGCTCCTACAATGAGCAGTTCTTC. Translating it yields CAISETRKGRGISSYNEQFF.

In DNA, the CDR3 is TGTGCCAGCCGTCCTGGGGCGGCTAATTCACCCCTCCACTTT. Translated: CASRPGAANSPLHF. The V and J genes are TRBV2 and TRBJ1-6, with D tentatively TRBD1 (5 bases). In germline, CDR1 is SNHLY, CDR2 FYNNEI. The CDR3 is 14 residues long. V was cut by 8 bases and J by 6 bases, with 14 bases left in between.

A single count supports this clone. This sequence joins TRBV19 and TRBJ2-3, with D possibly matching TRBD1 (6 bases). This CDR3 spans 16 amino acids. Per the germline V gene, CDR1 is LNHDA and CDR2 is SQIVND (reference sequence). V lost 1 base and J 0 bases, leaving 11 bases between the germline ends. Written as DNA, the CDR3 is TGTGCCAGTAGTATAGGGACAGCCCTTAGCACAGATACGCAGTATTTT. Translated: CASSIGTALSTDTQYF.

This clone has only one observation. This rearrangement joins TRBV28 to TRBJ2-4; 10 positions agree with TRBD2. In germline, CDR1 is MDHEN, CDR2 SYDVKM. V lost 10 bases to trimming and J lost 1 base; unmatched junction nucleotides: 4. The CDR3 is 14 residues long. The DNA for the CDR3 is TGTGCCACGCTACTAGCGGGGGCCAAAAACATTCAGTACTTC. Translated, it gives CATLLAGAKNIQYF.

The chain is built from TRBV12-3 or TRBV12-4 and TRBJ1-2; D is uncertain. Trimming removed 4 bases at V and 8 bases at J, with 11 bases between. The CDR3 contains 12 residues. CDR3 nucleotide sequence: TGTGCCAGCAGTTCCGGACTCTGGGGCTACACCTTC. Protein sequence: CASSSGLWGYTF.

There are a few counts of this clone. The chain uses TRBV20-1 and TRBJ1-1; 8 nucleotides align to TRBD1. Germline V lookup: CDR1 DFQATT, CDR2 SNEGSKA (reference sequence). The CDR3 is 16 amino acids. Trimming removed 5 bases from V and 3 bases from J; junction bases left unmatched: 14. CDR3: CSAGGQGVWSYTEAFF. Written as DNA, the CDR3 is TGCAGTGCTGGTGGACAGGGAGTTTGGTCTTACACTGAAGCTTTCTTT.

V usage is TRBV14 and J usage is TRBJ1-1, with 8 bases fitting TRBD1. Germline lookup yields CDR1 SGHDN and CDR2 FVKESK. The J segment lost 5 bases and the V segment lost 4 bases, leaving 9 bases of the junction unmatched. The CDR3 runs 15 residues. The CDR3 nucleotides are TGTGCCAGCAGCCGACAACAGGGGGAAGGTACTGAAGCTTTCTTT. Translation: CASSRQQGEGTEAFF.